The subject of this entry is one TCR beta chain. TCRdb independently ran MiXCR on the RACE reads; one entry per CDR3 protein. The table records about 110,000 distinct CDR3 sequences, 34% of them present only once. The CDR3 is 14 amino acids. Germline V gives CDR1 MNHEY, CDR2 SVGAGI. V shed 0 bases and J shed 2 bases, with 8 bases lying between them. The time point here: patch test 3, about 24 weeks after DPC sensitization. The treatment: therapeutic diphenylcyclopropenone sensitization with weekly scalp DPC. The source of the sample is a study of human T cells and chemical hapten exposure. The sample in question was whole blood, obtained in connection with sensitization to the hapten diphenylcyclopropenone (DPC). The sequence derives from a man between 40 and 49 years old with alopecia areata. Some clones in this sample may be carry-over from other donors' samples. This chain joins TRBV6-5 and TRBJ2-7, with D perhaps matching TRBD1 (5 bases). The CDR3 is CASSYSGPPYEQYF. The CDR3 DNA sequence: TGTGCCAGCAGTTACTCGGGGCCCCCCTACGAGCAGTACTTC.